The 25 T cell receptor beta chains below come from one sample, sequenced in a study of T cells after yellow fever vaccination. TCRdb reanalysed the 5' RACE reads using MiXCR and keeps one entry per CDR3 protein. Seen here are some 320,000 distinct CDR3 sequences, approximately 4.5% observed once, and the top ten hold approximately 20%. The starting material was PBMCs, obtained 15 days after the yellow fever booster vaccination. These receptors were collected from a man aged 18 to 30 who received the YFV17D yellow fever vaccine.

This clonotype has a handful of counts. V usage is TRBV19 and J usage is TRBJ1-1; D is ambiguous. CDR1 and CDR2 from the germline V gene are LNHDA and SQIVND (reference sequence). V was shortened by 6 bases and J by 1 base, with 9 bases between the two germline ends. The CDR3 runs to 13 residues. CDR3 nucleotides: TGTGCCAGTAGCGACACCTCGAACACTGAAGCTTTCTTT. Amino acids: CASSDTSNTEAFF. The variable domain in full, completed from reference TRBV19 and TRBJ1-1, reads DGGITQSPKYLFRKEGQNVTLSCEQNLNHDAMYWYRQDPGQGLRLIYYSQIVNDFQKGDIAEGYSVSREKKESFPLTVTSAQKNPTAFYLCASSDTSNTEAFFGQGTRLTVV.

This clonotype showed up many times. The chain couples TRBV30 to TRBJ2-3, with no clear D. V was trimmed by 0 bases and J by 4 bases, leaving 8 bases between them. From germline, CDR1 is GTSNPN and CDR2 SVGIG (reference sequence). CDR3 length equals 13 residues. CDR3 bases: TGTGCCTGGAGTGTACGGTCGGCAGATACGCAGTATTTT. It is translated as CAWSVRSADTQYF.

The sample holds a few counts of this clonotype. The gene calls are TRBV7-2 and TRBJ2-3, with 11 bases fitting TRBD2. Germline assignment: CDR1 SGHTA and CDR2 FQGNSA. Trimming took 4 bases from V and 5 from J; bases not matched to a gene: 17. The length of the CDR3 is 19 residues. Here the CDR3 reads CASSYLSTSSGGSGDTQYF. In DNA, the CDR3 is TGTGCCAGCAGCTATCTCTCCACTTCTAGCGGGGGGTCAGGAGATACGCAGTATTTT.

This clonotype was counted a few times. The chain joins TRBV29-1 to TRBJ1-1; possibly TRBD1 for D (6 bases). This CDR3 has 14 amino acids. V was cut by 7 bases and J by 1 base, with 16 bases left in between. Per germline, CDR1 SQVTM and CDR2 ANQGSEA. Written as DNA, the CDR3 is TGCAGCGCCCATCAGGGACATACGAACACTGAAGCTTTCTTT. Protein sequence: CSAHQGHTNTEAFF.

This clonotype has just a few counts. This sequence joins TRBV5-1 and TRBJ2-7; D unclear. This CDR3 spans 15 amino acids. V lost 1 base, J lost 3 bases, and 14 bases lay in between. Germline CDR1 reads SGHRS; CDR2 reads YFSETQ. The CDR3 loop is CASSLILNRDYEQYV. The CDR3 DNA follows: TGCGCCAGCAGCTTGATCCTAAACAGAGACTACGAGCAGTACGTC.

This clonotype was observed a few times. This rearrangement joins TRBV7-2 to TRBJ2-3, with D perhaps matching TRBD2 (5 bases). Germline V gene data show CDR1 as SGHTA and CDR2 as FQGNSA. V was trimmed by 4 bases and J by 4 bases, leaving 9 bases between them. This CDR3 is built from 13 residues. In DNA, the CDR3 is TGTGCCAGCAGCTACGGACTCCCAGATACGCAGTATTTT. Translation gives CASSYGLPDTQYF.

The genes are TRBV11-3 and TRBJ2-7; 9 nucleotides line up with TRBD1. CDR1 and CDR2 (germline): SGHNT, YENEEA. This CDR3 has 15 residues. J gave up 0 bases and V 4 bases, and 4 bases lay outside the gene matches. The CDR3 DNA sequence: TGTGCCAGCAGCTCCGGGGGACAGGGCTCCTACGAGCAGTACTTC. As protein: CASSSGGQGSYEQYF.

There are many counts of this clonotype. V gene TRBV19 combines with J gene TRBJ2-1, with TRBD1 matching 9 bases. The CDR3 runs to 14 residues. J was trimmed by 7 bases and V by 7 bases; bases with no gene match: 8. Per germline, CDR1 LNHDA and CDR2 SQIVND (reference sequence). CDR3 in DNA: TGTGCCAGTATCAGGGACAGGGATTCGAATGAGCAGTTCTTC. This gives the protein CASIRDRDSNEQFF.

This clonotype was seen at least ten times. This chain connects TRBV5-1 to TRBJ2-2; D gene unclear. V shed 0 bases and J shed 7 bases, with 7 bases lying between them. The CDR3 spans 13 residues. Germline values: CDR1 SGHRS, CDR2 YFSETQ. The chain's CDR3 is CASSLDWGGELFF. The DNA of the CDR3 is TGCGCCAGCAGCTTGGACTGGGGCGGGGAGCTGTTTTTT.

This clonotype was seen at least ten times. The chain joins TRBV4-2 to TRBJ1-2, with D perhaps matching TRBD1 (6 bases). The CDR3 totals 15 residues. The V gene's germline CDR1 is LGHNA and CDR2 YNFKEQ. The V and J ends lost 0 bases and 4 bases respectively, with 12 bases between them. The CDR3 DNA follows: TGTGCCAGCAGCCAAGATCCGGGGGCGGGCTATGGCTACACCTTC. It translates to CASSQDPGAGYGYTF.

At least ten counts were recorded for this clonotype. J is TRBJ2-1 and V is TRBV7-6; 9 bases map to TRBD2. The CDR3 is 14 residues long. The V gene's germline CDR1 is SGHVS and CDR2 FNYEAQ. Trimming cost V 1 base and J 9 bases; bases outside gene matches: 4. For the CDR3, the DNA is TGTGCCAGCAGCTTAGGCGGGGGGGCTGGTGAGCAGTTCTTC. It specifies CASSLGGGAGEQFF.

In its sample, this clonotype was seen many times. The chain has TRBV5-6 and TRBJ1-1, with D possibly matching TRBD1 (6 bases). The CDR3 loop spans 13 amino acids. V shed 0 bases and J shed 5 bases, with 8 bases lying between them. Germline CDR1 reads SGHDT; CDR2 reads YYEEEE. The CDR3: CASSLAGQTEAFF. Here the CDR3 DNA reads TGTGCCAGCAGCTTGGCCGGACAGACTGAAGCTTTCTTT. Looking up the rest from reference TRBV5-6 and TRBJ1-1 gives the full variable domain: DAGVTQSPTHLIKTRGQQVTLRCSPKSGHDTVSWYQQALGQGPQFIFQYYEEEERQRGNFPDRFSGHQFPNYSSELNVNALLLGDSALYLCASSLAGQTEAFFGQGTRLTVV.

This sequence joins TRBV6-6 and TRBJ2-2; no reliable D call. From germline, CDR1 is MNHNY and CDR2 SVGAGI (reference sequence). The CDR3 spans 13 residues. V was cut by 11 bases and J by 4 bases, with 14 bases left in between. The CDR3 is CAGTGPFTGELFF. CDR3 DNA sequence: TGTGCCGGAACCGGGCCCTTCACCGGGGAGCTGTTTTTT.

This clonotype was seen ten or more times. The genes are TRBV7-9 and TRBJ1-5; 7 bases are shared with TRBD1. The CDR3 sequence is 14 residues long. The germline gives CDR1 SEHNR, CDR2 FQNEAQ (reference sequence). V was clipped by 4 bases and J by 5 bases; unmatched bases: 5. DNA for the CDR3: TGTGCCAGCAGCTCCGGGACAGTACATCAGCCCCAGCATTTT. It yields the protein CASSSGTVHQPQHF.

This clonotype was detected many times. This chain uses TRBV7-9 with TRBJ2-3; 9 positions agree with TRBD2. V was clipped by 8 bases and J by 0 bases; unmatched bases: 12. Germline V CDR1 and CDR2: SEHNR, FQNEAQ (reference sequence). The CDR3 contains 17 residues. DNA for the CDR3: TGTGCCAGCGCCGGCGGGGGGGTATCTAGGAGCACAGATACGCAGTATTTT. This codes for CASAGGGVSRSTDTQYF.

This clonotype was counted many times. Germline is not matched at one junction end, which may reflect a read error. CDR3 sequence reads: CASGSVRHF. In DNA form, the CDR3 reads TGTGCCAGCGGGTCCGTGCGGCACTTC. J is TRBJ2-5 and V is TRBV2, with D uncertain. The germline V gene encodes CDR1 SNHLY and CDR2 FYNNEI. The CDR3 is 9 amino acids.

This clonotype was recorded at least ten times. The rearrangement links TRBV12-3 or TRBV12-4 to TRBJ2-5; D call uncertain. The V gene lost 3 bases and the J gene lost 1 base, with 12 bases spanning the gap. The CDR3 covers 15 residues. Here the CDR3 DNA reads TGTGCCAGCAGTTTCAGGAGCTGGGCCCAAGAGACCCAGTACTTC. This gives the protein CASSFRSWAQETQYF.

This clonotype was detected a few times. The chain employs TRBV4-3 and TRBJ2-4, with TRBD1 matching over 7 bases. The CDR3 loop spans 14 amino acids. Germline lookup yields CDR1 LGHNA and CDR2 YSLEER. J lost 5 bases, V lost 4 bases, and 5 bases had no gene match. The CDR3, as DNA: TGCGCCAGCAGCCTAGGGACAGTAGAAAACATTCAGTACTTC. This gives the protein CASSLGTVENIQYF.

In its sample, this clonotype was seen a few times. This chain connects TRBV10-3 to TRBJ2-5, with D possibly being TRBD1 (6 bases). This CDR3 region has 15 residues. With 5 bases removed from V and 2 bases from J, the gap between germline ends came to 15 bases. CDR1 ENHRY and CDR2 SYGVKD come from the germline V gene. The CDR3 loop reads CAISKGQLVQETQYF. The CDR3 coding sequence is TGTGCCATCAGTAAAGGACAGTTAGTTCAAGAGACCCAGTACTTC.

The table lists this clonotype with many counts. The chain recombines TRBV5-1 with TRBJ2-1; 8 bases match TRBD2. The germline V gene has CDR1 SGHRS and CDR2 YFSETQ. V shed 4 bases, J shed 8 bases, and the junction held 14 bases outside the gene matches. This CDR3 region has 16 residues. The CDR3 protein is CASSPSWSSGGYEQFF. The CDR3, as DNA: TGCGCCAGCAGCCCCTCTTGGTCCAGCGGGGGTTATGAGCAGTTCTTC.

There are a few counts of this clonotype. The rearrangement uses TRBV29-1 and TRBJ2-3, with D perhaps assigned TRBD1 or TRBD2 (5 bases each). V was clipped by 7 bases and J by 0 bases, with 11 bases between them. This CDR3 region has 13 residues. Germline CDR1 SQVTM, CDR2 ANQGSEA. The CDR3 region has the DNA TGCAGCGGGGTGGGACGCAGCACAGATACGCAGTATTTT. This gives the protein CSGVGRSTDTQYF.

The rearrangement joins TRBV5-1 to TRBJ2-2, with unresolved D. V lost 4 bases to trimming and J lost 4 bases, with 20 bases between them. The CDR3 extends over 17 amino acids. Germline CDR1 reads SGHRS; CDR2 reads YFSETQ. CDR3 loop: CASSTRTVGRGTGELFF. The CDR3 DNA follows: TGCGCCAGCAGCACCCGGACCGTTGGACGAGGCACCGGGGAGCTGTTTTTT.

The J gene is TRBJ1-6, the V gene TRBV4-1; D is unresolved. CDR1 and CDR2 from the germline V gene are MGHRA and YSYEKL. V was pared by 3 bases and J by 12 bases, with 6 bases between. CDR3 length: 11 amino acids. The CDR3: CASSQVRPLHF. DNA of the CDR3: TGCGCCAGCAGCCAGGTACGACCCCTCCACTTT.

This clonotype was detected many times. The chain has TRBV6-5 and TRBJ2-5; D is unresolved. Germline V lookup: CDR1 MNHEY, CDR2 SVGAGI. V lost 4 bases and J 0 bases, leaving 9 bases between the germline ends. The CDR3 runs 14 residues. The CDR3 reads CASSSGLHQETQYF. Here the CDR3 DNA reads TGTGCCAGCAGTTCCGGCCTCCACCAAGAGACCCAGTACTTC.

In this sample, this clonotype turned up many times. The CDR3 here is CSVETGSPYEQYF. In DNA form, the CDR3 reads TGCAGCGTTGAAACGGGGTCCCCCTACGAGCAGTACTTC. J is TRBJ2-7 and V is TRBV29-1; D perhaps matches TRBD2 (5 bases). The CDR3 is made up of 13 amino acids. CDR1 is SQVTM and CDR2 is ANQGSEA in the germline V gene. Trimming cost V 2 bases and J 2 bases, with 10 bases left between them.